This is a list of T cell receptor beta chains from one sample in a study of human T cells and chemical hapten exposure. TCRdb independently ran MiXCR on the RACE reads; one entry per CDR3 protein. The repertoire holds over 45,000 distinct CDR3 sequences, over 7.5% seen once, with about 14% in the top ten. This specimen consisted of whole blood, obtained in connection with sensitization to the hapten diphenylcyclopropenone (DPC). Receptors originate from a woman aged 40 to 55 with alopecia areata. Some clones in this sample may be carry-over from other donors' samples. CDR3s include the opening cysteine and the closing phenylalanine or tryptophan. D genes are given only for firm matches. For some rows the clone size is stated as once, few or many, or as a class when expanded; others skip it.

size	V	J	D	DNA	CDR3
many	TRBV6-2/TRBV6-3	TRBJ1-5	NA	TGTGCCAGCAGTTTTTTGGGACACGGAGGCAATCAGCCCCAGCATTTT	CASSFLGHGGNQPQHF
few	TRBV12-3/TRBV12-4	TRBJ2-1	TRBD2	TGTGCCAGCAGTGCTAGCGGGGGGGGCCCCCATGAGCAGTTCTTC	CASSASGGGPHEQFF
many	TRBV15	TRBJ1-1	NA	TGTGCCACCAGCAGAGACCGAAACACTGAAGCTTTCTTT	CATSRDRNTEAFF
many	TRBV7-2	TRBJ1-2	TRBD1	TGTGCCAGCAGCTCGCGGACAGGGGACTATGGCTACACCTTC	CASSSRTGDYGYTF
many	TRBV13	TRBJ2-7	TRBD1	TGTGCCAGCAGCCGCTCCGGGACAGCAGCCTACGAGCAGTACTTC	CASSRSGTAAYEQYF
many	TRBV19	TRBJ2-1	NA	TGTGCCAGTAGTATTGGGGGGGCTAGTAGTCATGAGCAGTTCTTC	CASSIGGASSHEQFF
NA	TRBV29-1	TRBJ2-1	NA	TGCAGCGTTGTCAGGGGATACAATGAGCAGTTCTTC	CSVVRGYNEQFF
NA	TRBV9	TRBJ1-6	NA	TGTGCCAGCAGCGTAGGAGTGGGGGCGCCCCTCCACTTT	CASSVGVGAPLHF
many	TRBV12-3/TRBV12-4	TRBJ1-1	TRBD1	TGTGCCAGCACTTCCTTCTCCACAGGGGGCAAGGACACTGAAGCTTTCTTT	CASTSFSTGGKDTEAFF
many	TRBV7-9	TRBJ1-1	NA	TGTGCCAGCAGCCCTCCCGGGACGGTGAACACTGAAGCTTTCTTT	CASSPPGTVNTEAFF
large	TRBV9	TRBJ2-7	NA	TGTGCCAGCAGCGGGCCCGAAAACGAGCAGTACTTC	CASSGPENEQYF
few	TRBV20-1	TRBJ2-1	TRBD2	TGCAGTGCTAGCGGACTAGCGGGGCGACCTCCAGATGAGCAGTTCTTC	CSASGLAGRPPDEQFF
many	TRBV30	TRBJ1-2	TRBD1	TGTGCCTGGAGTGTGAGACAGGGCTATGGCTACACCTTC	CAWSVRQGYGYTF
NA	TRBV10-2	TRBJ2-1	NA	TGCGCCAGCAGGGAGGGTGGGGCTGAGCAGTTCTTC	CASREGGAEQFF
many	TRBV5-1	TRBJ2-5	NA	TGCGCCAGCAGCTTTAATCCCGAAGAGACCCAGTACTTC	CASSFNPEETQYF
NA	TRBV28	TRBJ2-7	TRBD2	TGTGCCAGCACGCTCGGGGGGGACCTGGGCGAGCAGTACTTC	CASTLGGDLGEQYF
few	TRBV7-6	TRBJ1-4	NA	TGTGCCAGCAGCCAAACAGGTTGGGATAAATTTGAAAAACTGTTTTTT	CASSQTGWDKFEKLFF
NA	TRBV2	TRBJ2-7	NA	TGTGCCAGCAGTCCCGGGGCTACCCCGTACGAGCAGTACTTC	CASSPGATPYEQYF
many	TRBV30	TRBJ2-7	TRBD1	TGTGCCTGGCTAGGAGGAGAGGGGGCTTGGGACGAGCAGTACTTC	CAWLGGEGAWDEQYF
NA	TRBV12-3/TRBV12-4	TRBJ1-1	TRBD1	TGTGCCAGCAGCCCGTCGGGACAGGGGAAAGCTTTCTTT	CASSPSGQGKAFF
many	TRBV2	TRBJ2-4	TRBD1	TGTGCCAGCGGCGCGAGGGACAGGGGAAACATTCAGTACTTC	CASGARDRGNIQYF
NA	TRBV28	TRBJ2-1	TRBD2	TGTGCCAGCAGCTTGGGGACTAGCGGGGCGGGTGAGCAGTTCTTC	CASSLGTSGAGEQFF